Presented here are 31 T cell receptor beta chains from one specimen sequenced in a study of T cell responses to AZD1222 COVID-19 vaccine. Libraries were prepared by immunoSEQ multiplex PCR; TCRdb keeps only in-frame clonotypes and omits some of them. Of about 150,000 clones in the sample, more than 85% were seen once. Sequenced material: peripheral blood, taken after recovery from COVID-19. The receptors come from an adult who had recovered from COVID-19.

This sequence joins TRBV7-2 and TRBJ1-5, with TRBD1 matching over 7 bases. CDR3 length: 15 residues. V gave up 5 bases and J gave up 1 base; unmatched junction bases: 5. Germline CDR1 is SGHTA and CDR2 is FQGNSA. The CDR3 DNA sequence: TGTGCCAGCAGCCTTGGACAGGCAAGCAATCAGCCCCAGCATTTT. Residues: CASSLGQASNQPQHF.

V and J are TRBV6-4 and TRBJ1-4; D is uncertain. The CDR3 has 15 amino acids. CDR1 is MRHNA, CDR2 SNTAGT, per germline. V lost 6 bases and J lost 0, with 11 bases in between. CDR3 in amino acids: CASRARPATNEKLFF. The CDR3 DNA reads TGTGCCAGCAGGGCGCGGCCAGCAACTAATGAAAAACTGTTTTTT.

This chain connects TRBV9 to TRBJ2-7; possible D gene TRBD2, 5 bases. Germline V lookup: CDR1 SGDLS, CDR2 YYNGEE. The CDR3 contains 15 residues. Trimming took off 5 bases at V and 4 bases at J, with 19 bases between the two ends. The CDR3 sequence is CASSRESGNGYEQYF. The CDR3, as DNA: TGTGCCAGCAGTCGAGAATCGGGGAATGGGTACGAGCAGTACTTC.

The chain recombines TRBV5-6 with TRBJ1-2; no reliable D call. V gave up 0 bases and J gave up 8 bases, with 11 bases separating them. Germline V gene sequence: CDR1 SGHDT, CDR2 YYEEEE. The CDR3 covers 13 residues. CDR3 bases: TGTGCCAGCAGCTTGGGAGGGCAGCGGGGCTACACCTTC. Amino acid sequence: CASSLGGQRGYTF.

The gene calls are TRBV5-1 and TRBJ1-2; D remains unclear. From germline, CDR1 is SGHRS and CDR2 YFSETQ. The length of the CDR3 is 12 residues. The ends were cut back, 0 bases at V and 6 bases at J, with 6 bases in the middle. CDR3 nucleotide sequence: TGCGCCAGCAGCTTGGATTGGGATGGCTACACCTTC. It specifies CASSLDWDGYTF.

The chain combines TRBV28 with TRBJ2-7; 7 nucleotides align to TRBD2. V lost 3 bases and J lost 3; bases outside the gene matches: 2. CDR1 is MDHEN, CDR2 SYDVKM, per germline. CDR3 length equals 13 residues. CDR3 DNA sequence: TGTGCCAGCAGTTTGGGGGGGATCTACGAGCAGTACTTC. Its protein product is CASSLGGIYEQYF.

V gene TRBV5-1 combines with J gene TRBJ2-5; 7 nucleotides line up with TRBD1. The CDR3 totals 13 residues. J was trimmed by 2 bases and V by 5 bases; bases with no gene match: 3. Germline assignment: CDR1 SGHRS and CDR2 YFSETQ. The CDR3 here is CASSTGEQETQYF. In DNA form, the CDR3 reads TGCGCCAGCAGTACAGGGGAACAAGAGACCCAGTACTTC.

On this clone itself: Compared with germline, one end of the junction differs, possibly owing to a read error. The chain combines TRBV9 with TRBJ2-7; D gene ambiguous. Germline lookup yields CDR1 SGDLS and CDR2 YYNGEE. This CDR3 has 14 amino acids. CDR3 DNA sequence: TGTGCCAGCAGCGTAGAGTCGGTCGCTCGCGAGCAATACTTC. This encodes CASSVESVAREQYF. Full variable domain (outside the CDR3, taken from reference TRBV9 and TRBJ2-7): DSGVTQTPKHLITATGQRVTLRCSPRSGDLSVYWYQQSLDQGLQFLIQYYNGEERAKGNILERFSAQQFPDLHSELNLSSLELGDSALYFCASSVESVAREQYFGPGTRLTVT.

The chain is built from TRBV3-1 (or the pseudogene TRBV3-2) and TRBJ2-7; D is possibly TRBD1 or TRBD2 (7 bases each). Trimming left V 0 bases short and J 6 bases short, with 15 bases between. CDR3 length: 15 residues. Per the germline V gene, CDR1 is LGHDT and CDR2 is YNNKEL (reference sequence). This CDR3 reads CASSQDLAGGGEQYF. The CDR3 DNA reads as TGTGCCAGCAGCCAAGATCTCGCAGGGGGGGGCGAGCAGTACTTC.

The chain carries TRBV27 and TRBJ1-1, with 8 bases lining up with TRBD1. CDR1 and CDR2 (germline): MNHEY, SMNVEV (reference sequence). This CDR3 region has 14 residues. The trim removed 4 bases at V and 4 bases at J, leaving 5 bases unmatched. The CDR3 reads CASSYGQGGTEAFF. CDR3 bases: TGTGCCAGCAGTTACGGACAGGGAGGCACTGAAGCTTTCTTT.

This chain joins TRBV4-3 and TRBJ2-7; D unclear. Per the germline V gene, CDR1 is LGHNA and CDR2 is YSLEER. The CDR3 has 13 amino acids. Trimming stripped 4 bases from V and 0 bases from J, with 7 bases between. The CDR3 bases are TGCGCCAGCAGCCTCGAAGGCTCCTACGAGCAGTACTTC. Its translation: CASSLEGSYEQYF.

The chain carries TRBV6-2 or TRBV6-3 and TRBJ2-1; 12 bases are shared with TRBD1. In germline, CDR1 is MNHEY, CDR2 SVGEGT. The length of the CDR3 is 16 residues. V trimming: 4 bases; J trimming: 9 bases; junction bases outside the gene matches: 10. CDR3 region: CASSFAGDRGLGEQFF. CDR3 sequence (DNA): TGTGCCAGCAGTTTTGCCGGGGACAGGGGGCTTGGTGAGCAGTTCTTC.

The rearrangement uses TRBV18 and TRBJ1-6; D is ambiguous. V gave up 6 bases and J gave up 8 bases, with 17 bases separating them. The CDR3 is 15 residues long. The germline V gene encodes CDR1 KGHSH and CDR2 LQKENI. The CDR3 reads CASSSTVNDHSPLHF. DNA for the CDR3: TGTGCCAGCTCCTCCACAGTCAACGACCATTCACCCCTCCACTTT. The variable domain in full, with the rest retrieved from reference TRBV18 and TRBJ1-6, is NAGVMQNPRHLVRRRGQEARLRCSPMKGHSHVYWYRQLPEEGLKFMVYLQKENIIDESGMPKERFSAEFPKEGPSILRIQQVVRGDSAAYFCASSSTVNDHSPLHFGNGTRLTVT.

This clone was observed once. The rearrangement joins TRBV4-2 to TRBJ2-7; D is unclear. The CDR3 is made up of 13 amino acids. V was cut by 6 bases and J by 1 base, with 10 bases left in between. Germline loops: CDR1 LGHNA, CDR2 YNFKEQ. This CDR3 reads CASSPGPSYEQYF. Written as DNA, the CDR3 is TGTGCCAGCAGTCCCGGCCCATCCTACGAGCAGTACTTC.

The J gene is TRBJ2-5, the V gene TRBV7-9; D tentatively reads TRBD1 or TRBD2 (5 bases each). The ends were cut back, 5 bases at V and 9 bases at J, with 19 bases in the middle. The CDR3 length is 14 residues. Germline values: CDR1 SEHNR, CDR2 FQNEAQ (reference sequence). CDR3 protein: CASSTRDARDAQYF. CDR3 nucleotides: TGTGCCAGCAGCACCCGGGACGCCCGAGATGCCCAGTACTTC.

This sequence joins TRBV6-2 or TRBV6-3 and TRBJ1-2; D may be TRBD1 (5 bases). Trimming stripped 2 bases from V and 1 base from J, with 8 bases between. The CDR3 is made up of 14 amino acids. Germline V gene data show CDR1 as MNHEY and CDR2 as SVGEGT. CDR3 loop: CASSYGQGNYGYTF. CDR3 DNA: TGTGCCAGCAGTTACGGGCAGGGTAACTATGGCTACACCTTC.

The gene calls are TRBV7-3 and TRBJ2-7, with 11 bases identical to TRBD2. Losses at the gene ends were 0 bases for V and 4 bases for J; bases not matched to a gene: 2. CDR3 length: 15 residues. From germline, CDR1 is SGHTA and CDR2 FQGTGA. CDR3 region: CASSLTGTSGYEQYF. The CDR3, as DNA: TGTGCCAGCAGCTTAACGGGGACTAGCGGTTACGAGCAGTACTTC.

This chain connects TRBV6-1 to TRBJ1-1; 9 bases match TRBD1. From germline, CDR1 is MNHNS and CDR2 SASEGT. J was trimmed by 5 bases and V by 5 bases; bases with no gene match: 6. This CDR3 comprises 14 residues. CDR3 sequence: CASSFRQGGTEAFF. As DNA, the CDR3 is TGTGCCAGCAGTTTCCGACAGGGGGGAACTGAAGCTTTCTTT.

This chain links TRBV19 with TRBJ1-1, with TRBD1 as a possible D gene (6 bases). CDR3 length: 15 residues. V lost 5 bases to trimming and J lost 4 bases, with 17 bases between them. Germline loops: CDR1 LNHDA, CDR2 SQIVND (reference sequence). CDR3 sequence (DNA): TGTGCCAGTAGTGGGGGGCCGGGAAGGGGCACTGAAGCTTTCTTT. Translating it yields CASSGGPGRGTEAFF.

V is TRBV4-2 and J is TRBJ1-6, with no clear D. There are 13 residues in the CDR3. Germline CDR1 is LGHNA and CDR2 is YNFKEQ. V dropped 2 bases and J dropped 9 bases, with 8 bases sitting between them. The CDR3 spells CASSQRVFSPLHF. CDR3 DNA sequence: TGTGCCAGCAGCCAACGCGTATTTTCACCCCTCCACTTT.

V gene TRBV13 combines with J gene TRBJ2-3, with 14 bases matching TRBD2. Germline V lookup: CDR1 PRHDT, CDR2 FYEKMQ (reference sequence). V shed 2 bases, J shed 1 base, and the junction held 2 bases outside the gene matches. The CDR3 consists of 17 residues. The CDR3 sequence: CASSLRLAGGGTDTQYF. Written as DNA, the CDR3 is TGTGCCAGCAGCTTACGACTAGCGGGGGGGGGCACAGATACGCAGTATTTT.

The rearrangement links TRBV5-4 to TRBJ1-1, with D tentatively TRBD1 (5 bases). From germline, CDR1 is SGHNT and CDR2 YYREEE (reference sequence). This CDR3 comprises 16 residues. V was clipped by 4 bases and J by 0 bases, with 16 bases between them. This chain's CDR3 is CASSGGRALLNTEAFF. The CDR3 nucleotides are TGTGCCAGCAGCGGGGGGAGGGCCCTTCTGAACACTGAAGCTTTCTTT.

The chain recombines TRBV24-1 with TRBJ2-1, with D perhaps TRBD2 (5 bases). CDR3 length: 15 amino acids. V lost 4 bases to trimming and J lost 4 bases, with 13 bases between them. Germline CDR1 KGHDR, CDR2 SFDVKD. The CDR3 is CATSEVVAPYNEQFF. The CDR3 DNA is TGTGCCACCAGTGAAGTTGTAGCGCCTTACAATGAGCAGTTCTTC.

V usage is TRBV11-3 and J usage is TRBJ1-1; TRBD1 is a possible D gene (5 bases). Trimming stripped 5 bases from V and 1 base from J, with 14 bases between. The CDR3 length is 15 residues. The germline V gene encodes CDR1 SGHNT and CDR2 YENEEA. CDR3 protein: CASSPGTSTNTEAFF. In DNA form, the CDR3 reads TGTGCCAGCAGCCCCGGGACCTCAACGAACACTGAAGCTTTCTTT.

The table lists this clone with a count of one. The chain recombines TRBV7-6 with TRBJ1-1; D perhaps matches TRBD1 (6 bases). V was clipped by 5 bases and J by 5 bases, with 12 bases between them. The germline V gene encodes CDR1 SGHVS and CDR2 FNYEAQ. The CDR3 has 13 amino acids. The CDR3 DNA reads TGTGCCAGCAGCCCCTCGGGGGCTACTGAAGCTTTCTTT. It codes for CASSPSGATEAFF.

The chain couples TRBV5-4 to TRBJ2-7, with D perhaps matching TRBD2 (6 bases). Germline CDR1 is SGHNT and CDR2 is YYREEE (reference sequence). This CDR3 has 13 residues. Trimming shortened V by 0 bases and J by 3 bases, and 7 bases separated the two germline ends. The CDR3 nucleotides read TGTGCCAGCAGCTTGGCCGGGAGCTACGAGCAGTACTTC. The encoded protein is CASSLAGSYEQYF.

The rearrangement joins TRBV27 to TRBJ2-1; TRBD2 matches 14 bases. CDR1 and CDR2 from the germline V gene are MNHEY and SMNVEV (reference sequence). CDR3 size: 14 residues. The ends lost 2 bases at V and 15 bases at J; junction bases unmatched: 6. DNA of the CDR3: TGTGCCAGCAGTTTAACGGGACTAGCGGGAGATTCGTTCTTC. It specifies CASSLTGLAGDSFF.

The V gene is TRBV7-3, the J gene TRBJ2-2; possible D gene TRBD1, 6 bases. Trimming cost V 5 bases and J 7 bases, with 14 bases left between them. Germline CDR1 reads SGHTA; CDR2 reads FQGTGA. The CDR3 length is 14 residues. The CDR3 nucleotides read TGTGCCAGCAGCGTCTTTCAGGGGAACGGGGAGCTGTTTTTT. Its protein product is CASSVFQGNGELFF.

The V call is TRBV5-4, the J call TRBJ1-2; D gene ambiguous. The CDR3 totals 14 residues. Germline CDR1 reads SGHNT; CDR2 reads YYREEE (reference sequence). The V gene lost 2 bases and the J gene lost 5 bases, with 13 bases spanning the gap. CDR3 sequence reads: CASSLNSGGYGYTF. The DNA of the CDR3 is TGTGCCAGCAGCTTAAACTCCGGTGGATATGGCTACACCTTC.

This rearrangement joins TRBV4-2 to TRBJ2-7, with TRBD2 matching 12 bases. Trimming cost V 1 base and J 3 bases; bases outside gene matches: 1. The germline gives CDR1 LGHNA, CDR2 YNFKEQ. This CDR3 is 15 amino acids long. This CDR3 is CASSQGTSGVYEQYF. The CDR3 nucleotides are TGTGCCAGCAGCCAAGGGACTAGCGGGGTCTACGAGCAGTACTTC.

This chain connects TRBV6-1 to TRBJ1-2, with D possibly TRBD1 on 5 matching bases. The germline V gene has CDR1 MNHNS and CDR2 SASEGT. Trimming took off 0 bases at V and 8 bases at J, with 16 bases between the two ends. This CDR3 is 15 amino acids long. The CDR3 here is CASSEAVGHLSGYTF. CDR3 DNA sequence: TGTGCCAGCAGTGAAGCTGTCGGACACCTATCCGGCTACACCTTC.